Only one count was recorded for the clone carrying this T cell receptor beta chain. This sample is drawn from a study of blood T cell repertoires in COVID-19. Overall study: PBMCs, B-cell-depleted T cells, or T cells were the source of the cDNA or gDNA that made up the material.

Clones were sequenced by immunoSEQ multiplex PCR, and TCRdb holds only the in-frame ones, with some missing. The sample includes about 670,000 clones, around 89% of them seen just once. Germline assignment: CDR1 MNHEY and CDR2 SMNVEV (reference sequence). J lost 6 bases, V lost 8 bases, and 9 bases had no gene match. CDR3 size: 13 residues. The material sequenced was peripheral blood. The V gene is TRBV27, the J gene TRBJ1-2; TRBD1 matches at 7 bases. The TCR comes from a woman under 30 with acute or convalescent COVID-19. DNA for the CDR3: TGTGCCAGCGGAAACAGGGGTCGTAATGGCTACACCTTC. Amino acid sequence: CASGNRGRNGYTF.